This TCR beta chain was captured by sequencing in a study of T-cell memory formation after mild COVID-19. About the study: Clusters were largely donor specific.

One entry per CDR3 protein results from TCRdb running MiXCR on the 5' RACE reads. The sample has roughly 480,000 distinct CDR3 sequences; about 23% are singletons. The CDR3 loop spans 13 amino acids. Trimming removed 3 bases from V and 8 bases from J; junction bases left unmatched: 5. Looked up from germline, CDR1 is LGHDT and CDR2 is YNNKEL (reference sequence). Notes on this clonotype: The antigen remains unidentified.

Points from the study as a whole: Mostly located in CM and EM were contracting CD4+ clones, with contracting CD8+ clones located in EMRA.

The sequencing sample was made of PBMCs or a T cell subset sorted from them (not recorded which). The receptor was isolated from an adult woman who had mild COVID-19 (a few samples of this study predate the infection). Cell type and time point are not known. The rearrangement links TRBV3-1 to TRBJ1-2, with 8 positions matching TRBD1. The CDR3 bases are TGTGCCAGCAGCCAGCAGGGGGCGACGGGCTACACCTTC. The encoded protein is CASSQQGATGYTF.